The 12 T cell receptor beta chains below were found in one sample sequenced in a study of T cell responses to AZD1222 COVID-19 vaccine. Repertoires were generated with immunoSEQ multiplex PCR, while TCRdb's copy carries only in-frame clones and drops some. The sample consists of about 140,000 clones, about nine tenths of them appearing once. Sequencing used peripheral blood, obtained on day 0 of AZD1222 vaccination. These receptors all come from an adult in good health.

The CDR3 loop is CASSRRGDNEQFF. The DNA of the CDR3 is TGTGCCAGCAGCCGGCGGGGGGACAATGAGCAGTTCTTC. This sequence joins TRBV3-1 (or the pseudogene TRBV3-2) and TRBJ2-1; 8 bases fit TRBD2. The J segment lost 5 bases and the V segment lost 4 bases, leaving 1 base of the junction unmatched. The CDR3 loop spans 13 amino acids. CDR1 LGHDT and CDR2 YNNKEL come from the germline V gene (reference sequence).

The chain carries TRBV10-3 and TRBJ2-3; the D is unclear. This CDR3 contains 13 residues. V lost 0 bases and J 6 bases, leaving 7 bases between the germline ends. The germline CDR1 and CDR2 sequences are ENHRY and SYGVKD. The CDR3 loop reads CAISESSGDTQYF. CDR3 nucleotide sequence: TGTGCCATCAGTGAGTCCTCCGGGGATACGCAGTATTTT.

CDR3 region: CASSLTPGGGEQFF. The CDR3 DNA reads TGCGCCAGCAGCTTGACCCCCGGGGGGGGTGAGCAGTTCTTC. The rearrangement uses TRBV5-1 and TRBJ2-1; 8 bases match TRBD2. The CDR3 loop spans 14 amino acids. Germline-derived CDR1 and CDR2 are SGHRS and YFSETQ. Unmatched junction bases numbered 6, after V lost 1 base and J lost 9 bases.

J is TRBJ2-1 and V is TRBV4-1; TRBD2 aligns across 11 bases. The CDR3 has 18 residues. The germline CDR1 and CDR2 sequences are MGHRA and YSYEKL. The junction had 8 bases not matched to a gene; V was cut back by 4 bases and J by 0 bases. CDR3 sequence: CASSPGGGLAGSYNEQFF. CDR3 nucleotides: TGCGCCAGCAGCCCAGGGGGCGGACTAGCGGGCTCCTACAATGAGCAGTTCTTC.

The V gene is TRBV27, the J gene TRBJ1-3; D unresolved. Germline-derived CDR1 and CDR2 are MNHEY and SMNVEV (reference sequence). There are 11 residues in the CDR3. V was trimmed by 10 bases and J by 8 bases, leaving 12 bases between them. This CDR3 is CATRGGHTIYF. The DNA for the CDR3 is TGTGCCACCCGCGGCGGGCACACCATATATTTT.

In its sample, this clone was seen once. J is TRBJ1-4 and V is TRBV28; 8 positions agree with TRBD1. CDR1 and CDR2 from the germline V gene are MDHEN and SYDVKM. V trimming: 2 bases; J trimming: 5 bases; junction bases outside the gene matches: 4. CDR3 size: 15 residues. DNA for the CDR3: TGTGCCAGCAGTTTAAACAGGGGGGTAAATGAAAAACTGTTTTTT. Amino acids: CASSLNRGVNEKLFF. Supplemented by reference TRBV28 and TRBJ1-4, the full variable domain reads DVKVTQSSRYLVKRTGEKVFLECVQDMDHENMFWYRQDPGLGLRLIYFSYDVKMKEKGDIPEGYSVSREKKERFSLILESASTNQTSMYLCASSLNRGVNEKLFFGSGTQLSVL.

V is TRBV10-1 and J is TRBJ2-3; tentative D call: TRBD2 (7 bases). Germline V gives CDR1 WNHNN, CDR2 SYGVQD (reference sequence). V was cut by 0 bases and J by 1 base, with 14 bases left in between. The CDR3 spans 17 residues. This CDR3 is CASSESLGGPGTDTQYF. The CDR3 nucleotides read TGCGCCAGCAGTGAGTCGTTGGGGGGGCCTGGCACAGATACGCAGTATTTT.

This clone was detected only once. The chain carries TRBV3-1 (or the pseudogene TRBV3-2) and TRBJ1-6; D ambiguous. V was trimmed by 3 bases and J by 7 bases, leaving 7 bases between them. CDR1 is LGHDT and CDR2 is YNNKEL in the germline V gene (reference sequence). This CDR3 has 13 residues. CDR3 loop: CASSQGRNSPLHF. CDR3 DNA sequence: TGTGCCAGCAGCCAGGGTAGAAATTCACCCCTCCACTTT.

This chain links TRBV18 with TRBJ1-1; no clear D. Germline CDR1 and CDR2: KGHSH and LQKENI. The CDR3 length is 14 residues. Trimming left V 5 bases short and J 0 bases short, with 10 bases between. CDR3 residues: CASSDVTLNTEAFF. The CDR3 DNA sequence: TGTGCCAGCTCAGATGTGACACTGAACACTGAAGCTTTCTTT.

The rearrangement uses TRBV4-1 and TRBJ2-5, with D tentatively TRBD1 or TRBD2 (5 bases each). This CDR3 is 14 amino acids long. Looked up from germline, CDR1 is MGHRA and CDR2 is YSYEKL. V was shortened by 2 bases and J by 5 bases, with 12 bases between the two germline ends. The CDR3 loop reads CASSQLDEGETQYF. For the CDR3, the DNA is TGCGCCAGCAGCCAACTTGACGAGGGGGAGACCCAGTACTTC.

This CDR3 reads CASHQRGTEAFF. The CDR3 DNA sequence: TGTGCCAGCCACCAGAGGGGAACTGAAGCTTTCTTT. The chain is built from TRBV18 and TRBJ1-1; D is possibly TRBD1 (5 bases). Trimming left V 8 bases short and J 5 bases short, with 12 bases between. Looked up from germline, CDR1 is KGHSH and CDR2 is LQKENI. The CDR3 has 12 amino acids.

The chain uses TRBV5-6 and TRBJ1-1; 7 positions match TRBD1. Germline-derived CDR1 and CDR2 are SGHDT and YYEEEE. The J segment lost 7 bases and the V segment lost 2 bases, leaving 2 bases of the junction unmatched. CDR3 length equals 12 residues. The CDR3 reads CASSFGTVEAFF. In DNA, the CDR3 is TGTGCCAGCAGCTTCGGGACAGTTGAAGCTTTCTTT.